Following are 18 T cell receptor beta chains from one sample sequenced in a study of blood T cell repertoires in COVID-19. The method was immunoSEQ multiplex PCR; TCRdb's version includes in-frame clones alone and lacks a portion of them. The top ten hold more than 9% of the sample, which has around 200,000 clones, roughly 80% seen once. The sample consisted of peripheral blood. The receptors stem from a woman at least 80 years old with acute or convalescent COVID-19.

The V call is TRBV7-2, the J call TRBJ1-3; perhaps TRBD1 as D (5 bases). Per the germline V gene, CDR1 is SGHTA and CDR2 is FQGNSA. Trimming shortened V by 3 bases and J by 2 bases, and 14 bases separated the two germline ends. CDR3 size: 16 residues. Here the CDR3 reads CASSFSPGSTGNTIYF. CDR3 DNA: TGTGCCAGCAGCTTCTCCCCAGGGTCCACTGGAAACACCATATATTTT.

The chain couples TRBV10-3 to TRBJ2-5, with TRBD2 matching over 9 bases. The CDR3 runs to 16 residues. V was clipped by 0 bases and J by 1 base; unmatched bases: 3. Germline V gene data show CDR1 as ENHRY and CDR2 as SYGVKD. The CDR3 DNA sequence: TGTGCCATCAGTGAGTCGCCTAGCGGGGTCCAAGAGACCCAGTACTTC. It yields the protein CAISESPSGVQETQYF.

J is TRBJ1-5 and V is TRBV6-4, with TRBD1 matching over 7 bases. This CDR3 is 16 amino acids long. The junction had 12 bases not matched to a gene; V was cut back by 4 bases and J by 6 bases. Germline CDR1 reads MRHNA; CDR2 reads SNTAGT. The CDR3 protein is CASSGDRDPPVQPQHF. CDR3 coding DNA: TGTGCCAGCAGTGGGGACAGAGACCCCCCTGTTCAGCCCCAGCATTTT.

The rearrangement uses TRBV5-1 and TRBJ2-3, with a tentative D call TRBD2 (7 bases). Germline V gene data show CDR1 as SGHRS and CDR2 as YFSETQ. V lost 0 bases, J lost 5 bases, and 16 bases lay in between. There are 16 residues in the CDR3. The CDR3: CASSLGRGAELDTQYF. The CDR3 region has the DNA TGCGCCAGCAGCTTGGGTCGGGGGGCCGAGTTAGATACGCAGTATTTT.

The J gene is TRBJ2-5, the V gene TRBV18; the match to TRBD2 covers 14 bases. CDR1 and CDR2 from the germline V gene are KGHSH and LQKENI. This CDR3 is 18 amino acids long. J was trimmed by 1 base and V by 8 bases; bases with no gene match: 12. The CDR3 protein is CASHTNGLAGGSQETQYF. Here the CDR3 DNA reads TGTGCCAGCCACACCAATGGACTAGCGGGGGGTTCCCAAGAGACCCAGTACTTC.

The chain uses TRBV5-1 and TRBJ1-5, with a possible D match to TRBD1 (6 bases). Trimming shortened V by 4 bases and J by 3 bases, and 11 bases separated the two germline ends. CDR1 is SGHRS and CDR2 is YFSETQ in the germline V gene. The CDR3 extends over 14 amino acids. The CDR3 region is CASSLTGLNQPQHF. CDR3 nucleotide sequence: TGCGCCAGCAGCCTGACAGGTCTCAATCAGCCCCAGCATTTT.

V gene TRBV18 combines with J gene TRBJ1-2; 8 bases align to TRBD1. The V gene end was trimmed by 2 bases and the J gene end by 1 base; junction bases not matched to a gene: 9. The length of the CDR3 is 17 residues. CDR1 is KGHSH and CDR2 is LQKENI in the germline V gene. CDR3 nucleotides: TGTGCCAGCTCACCAGAGGGACAGGAGCCCCTTAACTATGGCTACACCTTC. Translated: CASSPEGQEPLNYGYTF.

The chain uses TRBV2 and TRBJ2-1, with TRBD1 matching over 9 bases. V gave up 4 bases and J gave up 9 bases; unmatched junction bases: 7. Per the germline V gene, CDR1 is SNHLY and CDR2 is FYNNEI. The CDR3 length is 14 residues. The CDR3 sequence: CASSARTGAGEQFF. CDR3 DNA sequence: TGTGCCAGCAGTGCCCGGACAGGGGCCGGTGAGCAGTTCTTC.

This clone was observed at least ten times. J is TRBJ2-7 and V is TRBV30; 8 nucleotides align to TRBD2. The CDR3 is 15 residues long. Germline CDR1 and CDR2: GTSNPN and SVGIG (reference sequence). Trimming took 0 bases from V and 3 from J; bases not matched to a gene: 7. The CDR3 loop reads CAWSVVFAGGYEQYF. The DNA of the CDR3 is TGTGCCTGGAGTGTGGTTTTTGCGGGAGGCTACGAGCAGTACTTC.

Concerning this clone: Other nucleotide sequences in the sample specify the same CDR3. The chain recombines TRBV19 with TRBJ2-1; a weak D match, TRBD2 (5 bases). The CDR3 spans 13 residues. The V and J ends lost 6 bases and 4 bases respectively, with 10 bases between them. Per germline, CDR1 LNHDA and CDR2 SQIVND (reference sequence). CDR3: CASSAGVYNEQFF. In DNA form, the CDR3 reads TGTGCCAGTAGCGCCGGGGTGTACAATGAGCAGTTCTTC.

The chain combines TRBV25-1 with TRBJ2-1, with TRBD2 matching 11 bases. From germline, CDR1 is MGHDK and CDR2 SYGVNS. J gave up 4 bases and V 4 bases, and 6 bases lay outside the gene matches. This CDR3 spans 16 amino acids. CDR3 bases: TGTGCCAGCAGTGGAACTAGCGGGAGCAATTACAATGAGCAGTTCTTC. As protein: CASSGTSGSNYNEQFF.

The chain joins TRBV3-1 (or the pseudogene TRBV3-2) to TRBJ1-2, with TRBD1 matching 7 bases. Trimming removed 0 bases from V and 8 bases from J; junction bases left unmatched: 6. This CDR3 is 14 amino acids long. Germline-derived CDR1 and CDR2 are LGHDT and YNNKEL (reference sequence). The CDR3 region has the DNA TGTGCCAGCAGCCAAGATAATAACAGGGGAGGCTACACCTTC. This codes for CASSQDNNRGGYTF.

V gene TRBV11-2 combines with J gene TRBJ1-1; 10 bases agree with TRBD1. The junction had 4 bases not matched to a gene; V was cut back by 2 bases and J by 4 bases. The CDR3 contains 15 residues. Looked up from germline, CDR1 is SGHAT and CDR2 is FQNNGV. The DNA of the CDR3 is TGTGCCAGCAGCTTATCTTGGACAGGGGGCACTGAAGCTTTCTTT. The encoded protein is CASSLSWTGGTEAFF. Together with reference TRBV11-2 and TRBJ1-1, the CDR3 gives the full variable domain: EAGVAQSPRYKIIEKRQSVAFWCNPISGHATLYWYQQILGQGPKLLIQFQNNGVVDDSQLPKDRFSAERLKGVDSTLKIQPAKLEDSAVYLCASSLSWTGGTEAFFGQGTRLTVV.

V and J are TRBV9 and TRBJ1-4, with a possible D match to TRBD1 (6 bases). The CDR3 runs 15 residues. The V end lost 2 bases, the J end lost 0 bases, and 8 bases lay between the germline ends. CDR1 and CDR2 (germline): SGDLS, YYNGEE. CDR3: CASSVGQSTNEKLFF. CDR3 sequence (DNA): TGTGCCAGCAGCGTCGGACAGTCAACTAATGAAAAACTGTTTTTT.

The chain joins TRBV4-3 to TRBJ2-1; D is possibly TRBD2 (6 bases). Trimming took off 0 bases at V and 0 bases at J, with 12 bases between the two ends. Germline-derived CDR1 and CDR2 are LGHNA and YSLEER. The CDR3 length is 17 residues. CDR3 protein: CASSQDAIGGSYNEQFF. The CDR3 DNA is TGCGCCAGCAGCCAAGATGCAATCGGGGGCTCCTACAATGAGCAGTTCTTC.

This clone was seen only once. CDR3 coding DNA: TGTGCCAGCAGTGTCCCACAGGGAACCAGGGATGGCTACACCTTC. Protein product: CASSVPQGTRDGYTF. The chain has TRBV25-1 and TRBJ1-2; weak D call: TRBD1 (6 bases). Trimming stripped 4 bases from V and 6 bases from J, with 18 bases between. This CDR3 has 15 residues. Germline CDR1 is MGHDK and CDR2 is SYGVNS.

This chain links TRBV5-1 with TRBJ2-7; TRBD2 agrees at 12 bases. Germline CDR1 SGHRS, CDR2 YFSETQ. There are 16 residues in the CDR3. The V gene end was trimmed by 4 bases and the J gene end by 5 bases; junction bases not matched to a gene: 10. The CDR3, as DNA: TGCGCCAGCAGCCGACTCGGACTAGCGGGAAATCACGAGCAGTACTTC. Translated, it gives CASSRLGLAGNHEQYF.

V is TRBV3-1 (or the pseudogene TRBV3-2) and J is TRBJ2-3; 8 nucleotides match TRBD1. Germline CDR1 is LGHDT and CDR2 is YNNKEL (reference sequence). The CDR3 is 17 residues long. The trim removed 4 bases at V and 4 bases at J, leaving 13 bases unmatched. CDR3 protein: CASSREGQGRHSDTQYF. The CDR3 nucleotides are TGTGCCAGCAGCCGAGAAGGACAGGGCAGACACTCAGATACGCAGTATTTT.